This entry lists 14 T cell receptor beta chains sequenced from one sample in a study of T cells in Graves' hyperthyroidism and ophthalmopathy. RNA transcripts yielded amplified TCR beta CDR3 regions. Carried out on the TCR CDR3, a first-round RT-PCR used the HTBI primer set. MiXCR, run by TCRdb on the multiplex PCR reads, gives a single entry per CDR3 protein. The repertoire holds more than 500,000 distinct CDR3 sequences, about 45% seen once, with under 20% in the top ten. What was sequenced was peripheral blood or thyroid tissue (not recorded which). These receptors all stem from an adult woman with Graves' disease, either hyperthyroidism or ophthalmopathy (not recorded which).

There are many counts of this clonotype. This chain connects TRBV4-2 to TRBJ1-2; D gene unclear. CDR1 and CDR2 (germline): LGHNA, YNFKEQ. The CDR3 extends over 14 amino acids. V was cut by 1 base and J by 1 base, with 7 bases left in between. CDR3 amino acids: CASSQVHLNYGYTF. The CDR3, as DNA: TGTGCCAGCAGCCAAGTACACCTTAACTATGGCTACACCTTC.

This clonotype was detected many times. The chain combines TRBV29-1 with TRBJ2-7; D perhaps matches TRBD1 (5 bases). V lost 3 bases and J 6 bases, leaving 12 bases between the germline ends. This CDR3 has 12 amino acids. From germline, CDR1 is SQVTM and CDR2 ANQGSEA. CDR3 sequence: CSVESGYGEQYF. The CDR3 DNA follows: TGCAGCGTTGAGTCAGGGTACGGCGAGCAGTACTTC.

There are a few counts of this clonotype. This chain uses TRBV30 with TRBJ1-2, with D uncertain. Looked up from germline, CDR1 is GTSNPN and CDR2 is SVGIG (reference sequence). The germline V and J ends were trimmed by 2 bases and 4 bases, with 11 bases remaining between them. The CDR3 contains 13 residues. In nucleotides, the CDR3 is TGTGCCTGGAGTCCGGGGAAAGGCTATGGCTACACCTTC. Translation gives CAWSPGKGYGYTF.

This clonotype was recorded at least ten times. The V and J genes are TRBV5-1 and TRBJ1-5, with 9 positions matching TRBD1. The CDR3 is 15 residues long. The ends lost 2 bases at V and 5 bases at J; junction bases unmatched: 5. The germline V gene has CDR1 SGHRS and CDR2 YFSETQ. Written as DNA, the CDR3 is TGCGCCAGCAGCTTTACAGGGGGCAAGCATCAGCCCCAGCATTTT. This translates into CASSFTGGKHQPQHF.

The chain recombines TRBV2 with TRBJ2-5; 7 bases are a match to TRBD2. The CDR3 totals 12 residues. Germline loops: CDR1 SNHLY, CDR2 FYNNEI. V was pared by 6 bases and J by 10 bases, with 8 bases of the junction left unmatched. In DNA, the CDR3 is TGTGCCAGCAGGGGCGGGAGCGCTTTCCAGTACTTC. Amino acids: CASRGGSAFQYF.

The count of this clonotype is one. The V gene is TRBV10-3, the J gene TRBJ2-7; possible D gene TRBD2, 5 bases. The CDR3 sequence is 14 residues long. Germline CDR1 ENHRY, CDR2 SYGVKD. Trimming left V 6 bases short and J 7 bases short, with 19 bases between. CDR3 sequence reads: CAISERQNTGEQYF. CDR3 in DNA: TGTGCCATCAGCGAGCGGCAGAACACCGGGGAGCAGTACTTC.

The chain combines TRBV20-1 with TRBJ1-6; 7 bases agree with TRBD1. Germline CDR1 is DFQATT and CDR2 is SNEGSKA (reference sequence). The CDR3 extends over 14 amino acids. Unmatched junction bases numbered 11, after V lost 6 bases and J lost 9 bases. CDR3 DNA sequence: TGCAGTGCCGAGGGGGGCAGGGGGTTTTCACCCCTCCACTTT. Amino acid sequence: CSAEGGRGFSPLHF.

This clonotype was found a few times. The CDR3 DNA reads TGCAGTGCTGGAGGACTAGCCGGGCTTTTGAATAGAGATAGAGGTGTACGCGAGCAGTACTTC. Its protein is CSAGGLAGLLNRDRGVREQYF. The rearrangement joins TRBV20-1 to TRBJ2-7; 8 nucleotides match TRBD2. Germline V CDR1 and CDR2: DFQATT, SNEGSKA (reference sequence). V lost 5 bases, J lost 6 bases, and 33 bases stayed unmatched. This CDR3 is built from 21 residues.

This clonotype was counted a few times. The rearrangement joins TRBV29-1 to TRBJ2-5; 7 nucleotides align to TRBD1. The CDR3 has 13 residues. Germline CDR1 is SQVTM and CDR2 is ANQGSEA. Unmatched junction bases numbered 7, after V lost 3 bases and J lost 6 bases. This CDR3 reads CSVDRGRLKTQYF. The CDR3 coding sequence is TGCAGCGTTGATAGGGGGCGCTTGAAGACCCAGTACTTC.

This chain joins TRBV2 and TRBJ1-6; D perhaps matches TRBD1 (6 bases). CDR1 is SNHLY, CDR2 FYNNEI, per germline. The CDR3 has 13 residues. Trimming cost V 7 bases and J 7 bases, with 11 bases left between them. CDR3 protein: CASTRTANSPLHF. The DNA of the CDR3 is TGTGCCAGCACCCGGACAGCAAATTCACCCCTCCACTTT.

This clonotype turned up a few times. Possible read error: a much larger clone is one base away. The DNA for the CDR3 is TGTGCCAGCAGCCCCTGTTGGACTGAAGCTTTCTTT. Its protein product is CASSPCWTEAFF. The chain links TRBV7-2 to TRBJ1-1; no clear D gene. The germline V and J ends were trimmed by 5 bases and 5 bases, with 9 bases remaining between them. The germline gives CDR1 SGHTA, CDR2 FQGNSA. The CDR3 length is 12 residues. Full variable domain (remainder filled in from reference TRBV7-2 and TRBJ1-1): GAGVSQSPSNKVTEKGKDVELRCDPISGHTALYWYRQSLGQGLEFLIYFQGNSAPDKSGLPSDRFSAERTGGSVSTLTIQRTQQEDSAVYLCASSPCWTEAFFGQGTRLTVV.

Concerning this clonotype: Because the CDR3 is missing its conserved closing phenylalanine or tryptophan, this is likely a read error. Because the CDR3's place on the DNA is in doubt, the DNA is left out and the CDR3 is given as listed by TCRdb. The CDR3: CASSQDFS. The chain joins TRBV4-2 to TRBJ1-1. The CDR3 totals 8 residues, both ends included. Germline V gene data show CDR1 as LGHNA and CDR2 as YNFKEQ.

This clonotype appeared many times. V and J are TRBV19 and TRBJ1-1; 7 bases fit TRBD1. Trimming removed 6 bases from V and 3 bases from J; junction bases left unmatched: 7. The germline V gene has CDR1 LNHDA and CDR2 SQIVND (reference sequence). The CDR3 length is 14 residues. CDR3 nucleotides: TGTGCCAGTAGAAGAGGACAGGTGGACACTGAAGCTTTCTTT. Its translation: CASRRGQVDTEAFF. Complete variable domain (other parts from reference TRBV19 and TRBJ1-1): DGGITQSPKYLFRKEGQNVTLSCEQNLNHDAMYWYRQDPGQGLRLIYYSQIVNDFQKGDIAEGYSVSREKKESFPLTVTSAQKNPTAFYLCASRRGQVDTEAFFGQGTRLTVV.

This chain connects TRBV15 to TRBJ2-7; either TRBD1 or TRBD2 may supply D (5 bases each). Germline V CDR1 and CDR2: LNHNV, YYDKDF (reference sequence). The CDR3 runs to 15 residues. Trimming removed 3 bases at V and 7 bases at J, with 19 bases between. CDR3 in DNA: TGTGCCACCAGCAGCTTTAGGGGAGCCGCGTGGGAGCAGTACTTC. Translation gives CATSSFRGAAWEQYF.